The 32 T cell receptor beta chains listed next were all sequenced from one sample in a study of blood T cell repertoires in COVID-19. The method was immunoSEQ multiplex PCR; TCRdb's version includes in-frame clones alone and lacks a portion of them. This sample yields 270,000 or so clones, of which just under 90% are seen a single time; approximately 12% belongs to the top ten. The sample taken for sequencing was peripheral blood. All receptors come from a woman aged 25 to 45 with COVID-19, enrolled during active disease.

The chain couples TRBV7-8 to TRBJ1-5; D ambiguous. Trimming took 1 base from V and 7 from J, leaving 8 bases between them. CDR1 and CDR2 (germline): SGHVS, FQNEAQ. This CDR3 spans 13 amino acids. The CDR3 DNA is TGTGCCAGCAGCTTAGACAGTTGGCAGCCCCAGCATTTT. Amino acid sequence: CASSLDSWQPQHF.

The chain has TRBV5-1 and TRBJ2-7, with D maybe TRBD2 (5 bases). Looked up from germline, CDR1 is SGHRS and CDR2 is YFSETQ. This CDR3 is built from 13 residues. V shed 5 bases and J shed 2 bases, with 11 bases lying between them. CDR3 region: CASSVELAYEQYF. Written as DNA, the CDR3 is TGCGCCAGCAGTGTGGAACTAGCCTACGAGCAGTACTTC.

This chain joins TRBV14 and TRBJ1-2, with D uncertain. Germline V gene lookup returns CDR1 SGHDN and CDR2 FVKESK. CDR3 length: 13 residues. V was trimmed by 6 bases and J by 6 bases, leaving 14 bases between them. The CDR3 is CASRNEGSDGYTF. In DNA, the CDR3 is TGTGCCAGCAGAAACGAAGGCAGCGATGGCTACACCTTC.

This chain joins TRBV7-9 and TRBJ2-2; the D is unclear. Trimming pared 6 bases from V and 4 bases from J, leaving 12 bases between. CDR1 and CDR2 (germline): SEHNR, FQNEAQ (reference sequence). CDR3 length: 14 amino acids. In DNA, the CDR3 is TGTGCCAGCAGATCGAGGAACGTCACCGGGGAGCTGTTTTTT. This translates into CASRSRNVTGELFF.

The chain combines TRBV29-1 with TRBJ1-2, with a weak D call TRBD1 (6 bases). Germline V gene lookup returns CDR1 SQVTM and CDR2 ANQGSEA. This CDR3 region has 17 residues. The V and J ends lost 5 bases and 4 bases respectively, with 26 bases between them. The CDR3 here is CSVPTPPTGPGVYGYTF. The CDR3 DNA sequence: TGCAGCGTTCCTACCCCCCCGACAGGACCCGGGGTCTATGGCTACACCTTC. Drawing the rest from reference TRBV29-1 and TRBJ1-2, the complete variable domain is SAVISQKPSRDICQRGTSLTIQCQVDSQVTMMFWYRQQPGQSLTLIATANQGSEATYESGFVIDKFPISRPNLTFSTLTVSNMSPEDSSIYLCSVPTPPTGPGVYGYTFGSGTRLTVV.

The CDR3 is CASSRVAGGEETQYF. CDR3 nucleotides: TGTGCCAGCAGCCGGGTAGCGGGGGGAGAAGAGACCCAGTACTTC. The chain couples TRBV2 to TRBJ2-5; TRBD2 aligns across 10 bases. Trimming at V came to 6 bases and at J to 3 bases, leaving 7 bases not matched to a gene. The CDR3 has 15 residues. Looked up from germline, CDR1 is SNHLY and CDR2 is FYNNEI.

The chain carries TRBV12-3 or TRBV12-4 and TRBJ1-5; TRBD1 aligns across 7 bases. The length of the CDR3 is 13 residues. J gave up 3 bases and V 6 bases, and 2 bases lay outside the gene matches. The CDR3 here is CASRGQINQPQHF. CDR3 nucleotide sequence: TGTGCCAGCAGGGGACAGATCAATCAGCCCCAGCATTTT.

The chain couples TRBV4-1 to TRBJ1-3, with D unresolved. The CDR3 extends over 14 amino acids. Germline V lookup: CDR1 MGHRA, CDR2 YSYEKL. The ends were cut back, 2 bases at V and 6 bases at J, with 11 bases in the middle. This chain's CDR3 is CASSQPGRENTIYF. The CDR3 coding sequence is TGCGCCAGCAGCCAACCAGGCAGAGAAAACACCATATATTTT.

This chain joins TRBV19 and TRBJ1-1; the D gene is possibly TRBD1 (6 bases). Germline V lookup: CDR1 LNHDA, CDR2 SQIVND (reference sequence). There are 16 residues in the CDR3. Trimming removed 9 bases at V and 6 bases at J, with 26 bases between. CDR3 loop: CASLSPGTRGEAEAFF. The DNA for the CDR3 is TGTGCCAGCCTTTCCCCCGGGACTAGGGGGGAAGCTGAAGCTTTCTTT. The full variable domain, rest sourced from reference TRBV19 and TRBJ1-1, is DGGITQSPKYLFRKEGQNVTLSCEQNLNHDAMYWYRQDPGQGLRLIYYSQIVNDFQKGDIAEGYSVSREKKESFPLTVTSAQKNPTAFYLCASLSPGTRGEAEAFFGQGTRLTVV.

This chain connects TRBV6-5 to TRBJ2-6, with no clear D. The ends were cut back, 4 bases at V and 0 bases at J, with 10 bases in the middle. CDR1 MNHEY and CDR2 SVGAGI come from the germline V gene. The CDR3 contains 16 residues. The CDR3 spells CASSSGGVSGANVLTF. The CDR3, as DNA: TGTGCCAGCAGTTCCGGCGGCGTCTCTGGGGCCAACGTCCTGACTTTC.

This chain joins TRBV6-5 and TRBJ2-2, with a weak D call TRBD1 (6 bases). The CDR3 covers 14 residues. Germline V lookup: CDR1 MNHEY, CDR2 SVGAGI. Trimming stripped 5 bases from V and 7 bases from J, with 14 bases between. The DNA for the CDR3 is TGTGCCAGCAGTCAATTTAGGGGGAACGGGGAGCTGTTTTTT. Residues: CASSQFRGNGELFF.

The V call is TRBV6-5, the J call TRBJ2-7, with 9 bases that match TRBD1. J lost 7 bases, V lost 2 bases, and 3 bases had no gene match. The CDR3 has 13 residues. The germline V gene has CDR1 MNHEY and CDR2 SVGAGI. CDR3 DNA sequence: TGTGCCAGCAGTTACACAGGGACAGGGGAGCAGTACTTC. This translates into CASSYTGTGEQYF.

This clone was found once. V usage is TRBV2 and J usage is TRBJ1-1; TRBD1 is a possible D gene (6 bases). Germline lookup yields CDR1 SNHLY and CDR2 FYNNEI. This CDR3 is built from 13 residues. V lost 6 bases, J lost 1 base, and 9 bases lay in between. The CDR3 spells CASRQGSNTEAFF. The CDR3 DNA is TGTGCCAGCAGACAGGGTTCGAACACTGAAGCTTTCTTT.

J is TRBJ2-1 and V is TRBV3-1 (or the pseudogene TRBV3-2), with D uncertain. V lost 2 bases, J lost 0 bases, and 8 bases lay in between. Germline V gives CDR1 LGHDT, CDR2 YNNKEL (reference sequence). This CDR3 comprises 15 residues. The CDR3 DNA reads as TGTGCCAGCAGCCAAAGATTGCGCTCCTACAATGAGCAGTTCTTC. Protein: CASSQRLRSYNEQFF.

In its sample, this clone was seen once. This rearrangement joins TRBV4-1 to TRBJ2-7, with D possibly matching TRBD1 (5 bases). The germline gives CDR1 MGHRA, CDR2 YSYEKL. This CDR3 has 14 amino acids. V gave up 0 bases and J gave up 2 bases, with 8 bases separating them. The CDR3 DNA reads as TGCGCCAGCAGCCAAGACGACAGTGCCTACGAGCAGTACTTC. Its translation is CASSQDDSAYEQYF.

The genes are TRBV29-1 and TRBJ2-7, with D maybe TRBD1 (5 bases). With 7 bases removed from V and 2 bases from J, the gap between germline ends came to 12 bases. Germline CDR1 SQVTM, CDR2 ANQGSEA. This CDR3 region has 12 residues. DNA for the CDR3: TGCAGCGCCGTTGGGGCCGCCTACGAGCAGTACTTC. It encodes CSAVGAAYEQYF.

The DNA for the CDR3 is TGTGCCAGCAGTGTAGCGGGCAGGGCCCCTCACACTGAAGCTTTCTTT. It specifies CASSVAGRAPHTEAFF. V gene TRBV6-4 combines with J gene TRBJ1-1; D is possibly TRBD1 (5 bases). Germline V CDR1 and CDR2: MRHNA, SNTAGT. Trimming removed 4 bases at V and 3 bases at J, with 18 bases between. The CDR3 sequence is 16 residues long.

Note on this clone: As the CDR3 is not closed by the conserved phenylalanine or tryptophan, this likely results from a read error. The limits of the CDR3 on the DNA are not certain, so only TCRdb's listed CDR3 is given. The V and J genes are TRBV5-1 and TRBJ1-1; the table's D call, TRBD1, was not checked against the DNA. The germline V gene encodes CDR1 SGHRS and CDR2 YFSETQ. The CDR3 has 13 residues if both end residues are counted. The CDR3 spells CASNSQRTGHREG.

The gene calls are TRBV5-5 and TRBJ1-2; possibly TRBD1 for D (6 bases). V lost 2 bases and J lost 4, with 15 bases in between. The V gene's germline CDR1 is SGHKS and CDR2 YYEKEE (reference sequence). The CDR3 is 15 residues long. The CDR3 coding sequence is TGTGCCAGCAGCTTCCGTCTCCAGGGGAGCTATGGCTACACCTTC. Its protein is CASSFRLQGSYGYTF.

This clone was picked up one time. The rearrangement uses TRBV6-1 and TRBJ1-1; 7 bases agree with TRBD1. The V gene end was trimmed by 4 bases and the J gene end by 4 bases; junction bases not matched to a gene: 15. This CDR3 has 17 residues. Germline CDR1 reads MNHNS; CDR2 reads SASEGT. CDR3 residues: CASSGGLQGRGATEAFF. In DNA form, the CDR3 reads TGTGCCAGCAGTGGGGGGCTACAGGGGAGAGGGGCCACTGAAGCTTTCTTT.

This clone was counted a few times. The chain has TRBV3-1 (or the pseudogene TRBV3-2) and TRBJ1-1; possibly TRBD1 for D (5 bases). The CDR3 spans 14 residues. V was pared by 2 bases and J by 1 base, with 8 bases between. Germline loops: CDR1 LGHDT, CDR2 YNNKEL (reference sequence). CDR3 region: CASSQRRGNTEAFF. For the CDR3, the DNA is TGTGCCAGCAGCCAAAGGAGGGGGAACACTGAAGCTTTCTTT.

This clone came up once. Here the CDR3 DNA reads TGTGCCAGTAGTATGTCCGGGAACACTGAAGCTTTCTTT. It specifies CASSMSGNTEAFF. The chain links TRBV19 to TRBJ1-1; D gene unclear. Germline V gene lookup returns CDR1 LNHDA and CDR2 SQIVND (reference sequence). Trimming took 3 bases from V and 1 from J, leaving 6 bases between them. The length of the CDR3 is 13 residues. The full variable domain, in which reference TRBV19 and TRBJ1-1 provide the parts outside the CDR3, is DGGITQSPKYLFRKEGQNVTLSCEQNLNHDAMYWYRQDPGQGLRLIYYSQIVNDFQKGDIAEGYSVSREKKESFPLTVTSAQKNPTAFYLCASSMSGNTEAFFGQGTRLTVV.

On this clone: The same CDR3 is also encoded by other DNA sequences in this sample. V usage is TRBV12-3 or TRBV12-4 and J usage is TRBJ1-2, with TRBD1 identical over 7 bases. The CDR3 covers 13 residues. The trim removed 1 base at V and 4 bases at J, leaving 0 bases unmatched. CDR3 DNA sequence: TGTGCCAGCAGTTTAGGGACAGGCTATGGCTACACCTTC. The encoded protein is CASSLGTGYGYTF.

This clone was recorded once. The V and J genes are TRBV24-1 and TRBJ1-2, with 10 bases fitting TRBD1. The V segment lost 9 bases and the J segment 7 bases; nucleotides outside the gene matches: 7. This CDR3 has 13 amino acids. Germline V CDR1 and CDR2: KGHDR, SFDVKD. CDR3 sequence reads: CATRGTGVFGYTF. The DNA of the CDR3 is TGTGCCACCCGGGGGACAGGGGTCTTTGGCTACACCTTC.

The gene calls are TRBV14 and TRBJ1-4; tentative D call: TRBD1 (5 bases). The ends were cut back, 0 bases at V and 3 bases at J, with 8 bases in the middle. The CDR3 has 15 residues. Germline CDR1 SGHDN, CDR2 FVKESK. The CDR3 DNA follows: TGTGCCAGCAGCCAAGACGGCAGGGCTAATGAAAAACTGTTTTTT. This translates into CASSQDGRANEKLFF. Full variable domain (rest looked up from reference TRBV14 and TRBJ1-4): EAGVTQFPSHSVIEKGQTVTLRCDPISGHDNLYWYRRVMGKEIKFLLHFVKESKQDESGMPNNRFLAERTGGTYSTLKVQPAELEDSGVYFCASSQDGRANEKLFFGSGTQLSVL.

V usage is TRBV19 and J usage is TRBJ2-1; possible D gene TRBD2, 6 bases. CDR1 is LNHDA and CDR2 is SQIVND in the germline V gene (reference sequence). With 0 bases removed from V and 6 bases from J, the gap between germline ends came to 6 bases. There are 13 residues in the CDR3. CDR3 DNA sequence: TGTGCCAGTAGTATAGAGGGACTCAATGAGCAGTTCTTC. Amino acids: CASSIEGLNEQFF.

This chain uses TRBV12-1 with TRBJ1-5. TRBV12-1 is a listed pseudogene. The CDR3 is 15 residues long. CDR3 region: CASSPRRPGNQPQHF. DNA for the CDR3: TGTGCCAGCAGCCCGAGGCGGCCAGGCAATCAGCCCCAGCATTTT.

The chain combines TRBV6-5 with TRBJ2-7; TRBD2 aligns across 7 bases. Germline CDR1 is MNHEY and CDR2 is SVGAGI. The V and J ends lost 0 bases and 5 bases, in that order; junction bases with no gene match: 10. The CDR3 length is 16 residues. For the CDR3, the DNA is TGTGCCAGCAGTTACTCGAGTCACCAGGGAGGGAACGAGCAGTACTTC. Its translation is CASSYSSHQGGNEQYF.

The rearrangement links TRBV27 to TRBJ2-5; 8 nucleotides line up with TRBD2. CDR1 is MNHEY, CDR2 SMNVEV, per germline (reference sequence). Losses at the gene ends were 0 bases for V and 2 bases for J; bases not matched to a gene: 8. The CDR3 is 17 residues long. DNA of the CDR3: TGTGCCAGCAGTTTATCGGGACTAGGTGGGCTGCAAGAGACCCAGTACTTC. Its protein is CASSLSGLGGLQETQYF.

The chain carries TRBV28 and TRBJ2-3; 10 bases agree with TRBD2. Germline loops: CDR1 MDHEN, CDR2 SYDVKM. The CDR3 length is 17 residues. V dropped 3 bases and J dropped 4; count of bases not matched to a gene: 10. This CDR3 reads CASSFLAGGPGSDTQYF. The CDR3 DNA reads TGTGCCAGCAGTTTTTTAGCGGGGGGCCCGGGCTCAGATACGCAGTATTTT.

The sample holds one count of this clone. V gene TRBV27 combines with J gene TRBJ1-5; D is ambiguous. V was cut by 3 bases and J by 11 bases, with 20 bases left in between. Germline-derived CDR1 and CDR2 are MNHEY and SMNVEV (reference sequence). This CDR3 contains 15 residues. For the CDR3, the DNA is TGTGCCAGCAGTTTGCATCCGAGCCTCGGGGTAGCCCAGCATTTT. As protein: CASSLHPSLGVAQHF.

This clone was counted a single time. This chain joins TRBV28 and TRBJ2-3; 11 bases agree with TRBD2. CDR3 size: 17 residues. In germline, CDR1 is MDHEN, CDR2 SYDVKM. The V and J ends lost 3 bases and 2 bases, in that order; junction bases with no gene match: 7. The CDR3 DNA sequence: TGTGCCAGCAGTTTCCGACCGGGACTAGCGGACACAGATACGCAGTATTTT. Its protein product is CASSFRPGLADTDTQYF.